This paragraph reports one T cell receptor beta chain. Its antigen remains unknown. This entry comes from a study of T-cell memory formation after mild COVID-19. Regarding the study as a whole: SARS-CoV-2 specificity of second-wave clones peaking day 37 was unconfirmed.

This CDR3 is built from 14 residues. Trimming stripped 6 bases from V and 5 bases from J, with 16 bases between. Germline values: CDR1 SGHAT, CDR2 FQNNGV. 5'RACE primed from the constant segment yielded TCR alpha and TCR beta cDNA libraries bearing sample barcodes and UMIs. Via MiXCR, TCRdb re-called the 5' RACE reads, giving one row per CDR3 protein. The sample has 250,000 to 300,000 distinct CDR3 sequences; 15% to 20% are singletons. The chain has TRBV11-2 and TRBJ1-1; D is undetermined. Sequenced input: PBMCs or a T cell subset sorted from them (not recorded which). This TCR was sampled from a man between 18 and 29 years old who had mild COVID-19 (a few samples of this study predate the infection). Cell type and time point are not known. The DNA of the CDR3 is TGTGCCAGCAGGCGCTTAGGTGGAGGGACTGAAGCTTTCTTT. Translating gives CASRRLGGGTEAFF.